A selection of T cell receptor beta chains follows, all from one sample in a study of T cells of healthy individuals. One entry per CDR3 protein, called by TCRdb with MiXCR from the 5' RACE reads. The sample consists of 60,000 to 80,000 distinct CDR3 sequences, 15% to 20% of them appearing once. These receptors were obtained from a human donor in good health. Both conserved end residues are part of each CDR3. The D gene is left open where the match is weak. Clone sizes are given selectively: once, few, many, or a class where the clone is expanded.

TRBD1,TRBV6-6,.,TRBJ1-1,CASSSGQDTEAFF,TGTGCCAGCAGTTCAGGACAGGACACTGAAGCTTTCTTT
.,TRBV7-7,many,TRBJ2-2,CASSLALGGFNTGELFF,TGTGCTAGCAGCTTAGCGCTCGGAGGGTTTAACACCGGGGAGCTGTTTTTT
.,TRBV5-1,.,TRBJ2-3,CASGTGFTDTQYF,TGCGCCAGCGGGACGGGCTTTACAGATACGCAGTATTTT
.,TRBV6-4,few,TRBJ1-6,CASSPPRLGNSPLHF,TGTGCCAGCAGTCCTCCAAGACTTGGAAATTCACCCCTCCACTTT
TRBD1,TRBV4-1,few,TRBJ1-4,CASSETGLSEKLFF,TGCGCCAGCAGCGAGACAGGGCTTAGTGAAAAACTGTTTTTT
.,TRBV5-1,.,TRBJ2-1,CASSSGTRIYNEQFF,TGCGCCAGCAGCTCCGGGACACGAATATACAATGAGCAGTTCTTC
.,TRBV5-1,few,TRBJ1-1,CASSLSNTEAFF,TGCGCCAGCAGCTTATCGAACACTGAAGCTTTCTTT
.,TRBV5-1,many,TRBJ1-1,CASSLTGRLNTEAFF,TGCGCCAGCAGCTTGACAGGGAGGCTCAACACTGAAGCTTTCTTT
TRBD1,TRBV27,many,TRBJ2-7,CASSLLDRGDEQYF,TGTGCCAGCAGTTTACTGGACAGGGGCGACGAGCAGTACTTC
TRBD1,TRBV7-6,many,TRBJ2-7,CASSHKPGQGPYEQYF,TGTGCCAGCAGCCATAAACCGGGACAGGGACCCTACGAGCAGTACTTC
.,TRBV24-1,.,TRBJ1-2,CATSDSVNYGYTF,TGTGCCACCAGTGATTCAGTTAACTATGGCTACACCTTC
.,TRBV5-7,.,TRBJ2-1,CASSLLDWGRYNEQFF,TGTGCCAGCAGCTTGCTGGACTGGGGGCGGTACAATGAGCAGTTCTTC
.,TRBV20-1,.,TRBJ1-1,CSARVIDRLNTEAFF,TGCAGTGCTAGAGTCATCGACAGACTGAACACTGAAGCTTTCTTT
.,TRBV4-2,many,TRBJ2-2,CASSQGTANTGELFF,TGTGCCAGCAGCCAAGGGACAGCGAACACCGGGGAGCTGTTTTTT
TRBD1,TRBV20-1,many,TRBJ1-1,CSAPTTGIETEAFF,TGCAGTGCCCCAACGACAGGGATAGAGACTGAAGCTTTCTTT
.,TRBV4-2,.,TRBJ1-6,CASSQVDRMNSPLHF,TGTGCCAGCAGCCAAGTCGACAGGATGAATTCACCCCTCCACTTT
.,TRBV6-7,many,TRBJ2-3,CASSSHTGPDTQYF,TGTGCCAGCAGTTCGCACACGGGTCCAGATACGCAGTATTTT
.,TRBV9,.,TRBJ2-7,CASSVGAGGQYEQYF,TGTGCCAGCAGCGTAGGAGCAGGGGGGCAGTACGAGCAGTACTTC